These 24 T cell receptor beta chains were sequenced from one sample in a study of early T cells in non-severe SARS-CoV-2 infection. One entry per CDR3 protein, called by TCRdb with MiXCR from the 5' RACE reads. The repertoire holds roughly 80,000 distinct CDR3 sequences, with 15% to 18% as singletons. The sample consisted of whole blood. The receptor set was obtained from an adult who was a healthcare worker with PCR-confirmed SARS-CoV-2 infection or an uninfected control (not recorded which).

The CDR3 reads CASSPQANTQYF. CDR3 DNA sequence: TGTGCCAGCTCACCACAGGCGAATACGCAGTATTTT. V and J are TRBV18 and TRBJ2-3; D gene uncertain. In germline, CDR1 is KGHSH, CDR2 LQKENI. V gave up 1 base and J gave up 7 bases, with 6 bases separating them. The CDR3 is made up of 12 amino acids. The full variable domain, its missing parts supplied by reference TRBV18 and TRBJ2-3, is NAGVMQNPRHLVRRRGQEARLRCSPMKGHSHVYWYRQLPEEGLKFMVYLQKENIIDESGMPKERFSAEFPKEGPSILRIQQVVRGDSAAYFCASSPQANTQYFGPGTRLTVL.

This clonotype occurred a few times. The V gene is TRBV7-2, the J gene TRBJ2-3; D not certain. The germline V gene encodes CDR1 SGHTA and CDR2 FQGNSA. Trimming removed 3 bases from V and 2 bases from J, with 6 bases in between. CDR3 length equals 13 residues. CDR3 bases: TGTGCCAGCAGCTTTCCGTTCACAGATACGCAGTATTTT. Encoded protein: CASSFPFTDTQYF.

There are a few counts of this clonotype. V usage is TRBV7-2 and J usage is TRBJ2-5, with D possibly being TRBD2 (6 bases). The CDR3 covers 13 residues. In germline, CDR1 is SGHTA, CDR2 FQGNSA. The V end was cut by 7 bases, the J end by 2 bases, with 11 bases between. The CDR3: CASNRRGQETQYF. The DNA for the CDR3 is TGTGCCAGCAATAGGCGGGGACAAGAGACCCAGTACTTC.

The chain is built from TRBV12-3 or TRBV12-4 and TRBJ2-2; the D gene could be TRBD1 or TRBD2 (5 bases each). The CDR3 is made up of 15 amino acids. Trimming removed 2 bases at V and 4 bases at J, with 11 bases between. The CDR3 loop reads CASSLNMRGTGELFF. The CDR3 DNA reads TGTGCCAGCAGTTTAAACATGAGGGGCACCGGGGAGCTGTTTTTT.

In this sample, this clonotype turned up many times. The chain couples TRBV5-6 to TRBJ1-5, with D maybe TRBD1 (6 bases). With 2 bases removed from V and 6 bases from J, the gap between germline ends came to 18 bases. In germline, CDR1 is SGHDT, CDR2 YYEEEE. The CDR3 runs to 16 residues. The CDR3 loop is CASSFKGLRGRQPQHF. Written as DNA, the CDR3 is TGTGCCAGCAGCTTTAAGGGGCTACGGGGGCGTCAGCCCCAGCATTTT. The complete variable domain, with remaining parts taken from reference TRBV5-6 and TRBJ1-5, reads DAGVTQSPTHLIKTRGQQVTLRCSPKSGHDTVSWYQQALGQGPQFIFQYYEEEERQRGNFPDRFSGHQFPNYSSELNVNALLLGDSALYLCASSFKGLRGRQPQHFGDGTRLSIL.

This clonotype occurred many times. J is TRBJ2-3 and V is TRBV7-2, with TRBD2 as a possible D gene (6 bases). V shed 1 base and J shed 3 bases, with 11 bases lying between them. The CDR3 is 15 amino acids. CDR1 and CDR2 from the germline V gene are SGHTA and FQGNSA. CDR3 sequence reads: CASSLVSGQTDTQYF. DNA of the CDR3: TGTGCCAGCAGCTTAGTCAGCGGGCAAACAGATACGCAGTATTTT.

At least ten counts were recorded for this clonotype. The gene calls are TRBV11-2 and TRBJ2-5; 12 bases are shared with TRBD2. In germline, CDR1 is SGHAT, CDR2 FQNNGV. The CDR3 is 15 residues long. The ends lost 4 bases at V and 4 bases at J; junction bases unmatched: 4. The CDR3 spells CASSYTSGGPETQYF. The CDR3 nucleotides are TGTGCCAGCAGCTATACTAGCGGGGGGCCAGAGACCCAGTACTTC.

J is TRBJ1-1 and V is TRBV13; D is unresolved. Germline V gene data show CDR1 as PRHDT and CDR2 as FYEKMQ (reference sequence). CDR3 length: 13 amino acids. V lost 7 bases to trimming and J lost 2 bases, with 11 bases between them. CDR3 amino acids: CASTLGVNTEAFF. Here the CDR3 DNA reads TGTGCCAGCACCCTTGGCGTTAACACTGAAGCTTTCTTT.

This chain uses TRBV10-3 with TRBJ1-6; the match to TRBD1 covers 7 bases. CDR3 length equals 12 residues. The trim removed 11 bases at V and 9 bases at J, leaving 7 bases unmatched. Germline V gives CDR1 ENHRY, CDR2 SYGVKD. The CDR3 region has the DNA TGTGCCTCGACAGGGTTGGTTTCACCCCTCCACTTT. Translating it yields CASTGLVSPLHF.

The J gene is TRBJ2-7, the V gene TRBV28, with 9 bases fitting TRBD1. Per germline, CDR1 MDHEN and CDR2 SYDVKM. J lost 6 bases, V lost 5 bases, and 8 bases had no gene match. The CDR3 covers 14 residues. The CDR3 loop is CASSDRDRDSEQYF. CDR3 DNA sequence: TGTGCCAGCAGTGACCGGGACAGGGATTCCGAGCAGTACTTC.

This clonotype appeared many times. The chain employs TRBV6-4 and TRBJ2-1; perhaps TRBD1 as D (7 bases). This CDR3 comprises 15 residues. Trimming stripped 5 bases from V and 7 bases from J, with 18 bases between. The germline gives CDR1 MRHNA, CDR2 SNTAGT. The DNA for the CDR3 is TGTGCCAGCAGTCCCCTGCAGGGGGACTCTAATGAGCAGTTCTTC. Its translation is CASSPLQGDSNEQFF.

The genes are TRBV7-9 and TRBJ2-2; D perhaps matches TRBD1 (5 bases). Germline values: CDR1 SEHNR, CDR2 FQNEAQ (reference sequence). Trimming took off 4 bases at V and 6 bases at J, with 9 bases between the two ends. This CDR3 is built from 13 residues. CDR3 nucleotides: TGTGCCAGCAGCTCTCAGGGTTCCGGGGAGCTGTTTTTT. Translated, it gives CASSSQGSGELFF.

This clonotype has a count of ten or more. The chain recombines TRBV9 with TRBJ2-5; 11 bases fit TRBD2. The germline CDR1 and CDR2 sequences are SGDLS and YYNGEE. The length of the CDR3 is 15 residues. The junction had 6 bases not matched to a gene; V was cut back by 3 bases and J by 5 bases. CDR3 DNA sequence: TGTGCCAGCAGCGCCCTTAGCGGGAGGGGTGAGACCCAGTACTTC. It specifies CASSALSGRGETQYF.

The chain recombines TRBV18 with TRBJ2-5; 10 bases agree with TRBD1. Germline V CDR1 and CDR2: KGHSH, LQKENI. This CDR3 region has 15 residues. V trimming: 7 bases; J trimming: 5 bases; junction bases outside the gene matches: 10. CDR3 coding DNA: TGTGCCAGCTTAGGCGGGACAGGGGAGACCGAGACCCAGTACTTC. Translation: CASLGGTGETETQYF.

The chain combines TRBV11-2 with TRBJ2-3; D unresolved. CDR1 is SGHAT and CDR2 is FQNNGV in the germline V gene. Trimming removed 0 bases from V and 6 bases from J, with 4 bases in between. This CDR3 is 12 amino acids long. As DNA, the CDR3 is TGTGCCAGCAGCTTAGACTTGGATACGCAGTATTTT. Protein product: CASSLDLDTQYF. Variable domain in full (rest from reference TRBV11-2 and TRBJ2-3): EAGVAQSPRYKIIEKRQSVAFWCNPISGHATLYWYQQILGQGPKLLIQFQNNGVVDDSQLPKDRFSAERLKGVDSTLKIQPAKLEDSAVYLCASSLDLDTQYFGPGTRLTVL.

This clonotype was seen more than once but under ten times. This chain uses TRBV7-6 with TRBJ1-6; no clear D gene. Trimming removed 11 bases at V and 0 bases at J, with 14 bases between. CDR3 length: 15 residues. CDR1 is SGHVS, CDR2 FNYEAQ, per germline. The CDR3 loop reads CASQASSSYNSPLHF. Here the CDR3 DNA reads TGTGCCTCCCAGGCCAGCAGCTCCTATAATTCACCCCTCCACTTT.

This chain connects TRBV29-1 to TRBJ2-5, with unresolved D. Trimming left V 3 bases short and J 3 bases short, with 8 bases between. The CDR3 has 12 amino acids. CDR1 and CDR2 from the germline V gene are SQVTM and ANQGSEA. The CDR3 DNA sequence: TGCAGCGTTGAGGTGAGAGAAGAGACCCAGTACTTC. It yields the protein CSVEVREETQYF.

This clonotype was counted at least ten times. V usage is TRBV5-6 and J usage is TRBJ2-3, with D possibly being TRBD2 (6 bases). This CDR3 comprises 13 residues. V was pared by 5 bases and J by 2 bases, with 9 bases between. Per the germline V gene, CDR1 is SGHDT and CDR2 is YYEEEE. The CDR3 reads CASRGGLTDTQYF. CDR3 sequence (DNA): TGTGCCAGCAGGGGGGGTCTCACAGATACGCAGTATTTT.

The chain has TRBV11-1 and TRBJ1-1; D not resolved. The germline V gene encodes CDR1 SGHAT and CDR2 FQDESV (reference sequence). The CDR3 is made up of 14 amino acids. Trimming took off 2 bases at V and 0 bases at J, with 7 bases between the two ends. The CDR3 region is CASSLPGMNTEAFF. In nucleotides, the CDR3 is TGTGCCAGCAGCTTACCAGGCATGAACACTGAAGCTTTCTTT.

CDR3 in DNA: TGCAGCGCCATAGCGGCTAATGAGCAGTTCTTC. Residues: CSAIAANEQFF. The chain combines TRBV29-1 with TRBJ2-1, with D perhaps matching TRBD2 (6 bases). From germline, CDR1 is SQVTM and CDR2 ANQGSEA. This CDR3 has 11 amino acids. Trimming cost V 7 bases and J 7 bases, with 11 bases left between them.

This rearrangement joins TRBV7-2 to TRBJ2-3, with 11 bases matching TRBD2. Germline CDR1 reads SGHTA; CDR2 reads FQGNSA. V dropped 1 base and J dropped 5; count of bases not matched to a gene: 2. There are 15 residues in the CDR3. CDR3 bases: TGTGCCAGCAGCTTAGGACTAGCGGGGTTAGATACGCAGTATTTT. It is translated as CASSLGLAGLDTQYF.

In this sample, this clonotype turned up a few times. The V and J genes are TRBV20-1 and TRBJ2-3; unclear D gene. Germline assignment: CDR1 DFQATT and CDR2 SNEGSKA (reference sequence). CDR3 length: 15 residues. V was cut by 5 bases and J by 0 bases, with 15 bases left in between. CDR3 DNA sequence: TGCAGTGCTCAAGGACGGACCACTAGCACAGATACGCAGTATTTT. Translation gives CSAQGRTTSTDTQYF.

This clonotype was seen more than once but under ten times. The V call is TRBV20-1, the J call TRBJ2-7, with D possibly matching TRBD2 (5 bases). Germline CDR1 reads DFQATT; CDR2 reads SNEGSKA (reference sequence). This CDR3 is built from 12 residues. Trimming shortened V by 3 bases and J by 5 bases, and 11 bases separated the two germline ends. This CDR3 reads CSASEGTDEQYF. The CDR3 DNA follows: TGCAGTGCTAGTGAGGGAACTGACGAGCAGTACTTC.

The genes are TRBV18 and TRBJ2-5; D possibly corresponds to TRBD2 (6 bases). With 3 bases removed from V and 5 bases from J, the gap between germline ends came to 10 bases. This CDR3 spans 13 amino acids. Germline assignment: CDR1 KGHSH and CDR2 LQKENI. CDR3 nucleotide sequence: TGTGCCAGCTCACCTCGGGGGATCGAGACCCAGTACTTC. Its translation is CASSPRGIETQYF.